This T cell receptor (beta chain) derives from a study of shared clonotypes between healthy human individuals (TCRdb year 2020). For context, the study as a whole: A couple of women and three men aged 18 to 49 years were included in the cohort. For each donor, three plates each were used for CD4 naive and CD4 memory, two plates were used for CD8 naive, and one plate was used for CD8 memory. To estimate repertoire size and how much clonotype sharing occurs between individuals, the study deeply sequenced the blood TCR repertoires of several healthy adults. To increase sequencing depth and limit assay-specific biases, different laboratories used diverse techniques to prepare libraries and sequence TCR repertoires. Leukapheresis yielded between about 0.94 and 8.9 billion PBMCs per donor.

Using the deep immunoSEQ assay, TCR CDR3 regions were amplified from genomic DNA by multiplex PCR. Extracted genomic DNA from each cell subset was distributed evenly across all wells of several immunoSEQ 96-well plates, and each plate was treated as a replicate. For sorted subsets, around 0.2 ug genomic DNA, equal to 25,000 to 35,000 T cell genomes, was loaded into each replicate PCR. Purified libraries were quantified with a Qubit 3.0 fluorometer, sized on a Bioanalyzer 2100, and re-quantified with the KAPA Library Quantification kit. Each immunoSEQ 96-well plate was sequenced on its own single-read 150-cycle Illumina NextSeq 550 flow cell. Concerning the study's data processing: The immunoSEQ output contained only junctional sequences without quality scores, so filtering could not match that applied to full-length reads. To assign V/J genes and CDR3, sequences were annotated against IMGT germline references using PyIR, a Python wrapper for IgBLAST v1.9. Reads were removed for weak V/J assignments (E-value above 1e-6), missing CDR3, stop codons, out-of-frame junctions, or ambiguous translated residues. V3J clonotypes were defined as sequences sharing the same inferred V gene, J gene, and CDR3 amino acid sequence. Percentage overlap between repertoires was calculated by dividing the number of shared unique clonotypes by the size of the smaller repertoire. Richness of each repertoire was evaluated using RTK rarefaction, the Chao1 estimator, and Recon v2.1 estimates of unobserved clonotypes. For all TCRbeta clonotypes obtained by the gDNA method from a handful of donors, generation probabilities were computed with OLGA. Drawn from immuneACCESS, this table holds only the in-frame rearrangements with V and J called that TCRdb kept. Clones are partly lost; checked studies trace under half to an unresolved V gene and leave the rest unexplained. V and J calls and clone size come straight from that table; D and trimming were deduced from the DNA. The sample yields a few million clones; about nine tenths were counted once. More than 0.35% of the sample rests with the top ten.

Summary of the overall study and its limitations: Even with the large sequencing depth, rarefaction of the sorted-subset datasets indicated that sequencing was incomplete. Larger estimated clonotype richness was generally found for naive subsets than for memory subsets. The genetic and exposure-history diversity represented was limited by the small number of donors. Higher generation probabilities were observed for clonotypes shared by all four sorted-subset donors than for non-shared clonotypes. Based on pairwise subsampling, the degree of clonotype sharing among donors was expected to be affected by sequencing depth. Approximately 5% of naive CD4, approximately 3.7% of naive CD8, 2% to 2.5% of memory CD4, and 0.4% of memory CD8 clonotypes were shared across several donors. Sampling was restricted to blood, and TCR repertoires in tissue are likely to differ from TCR repertoires in blood.

Of note for this clone: Its binding antigen is unknown. One base away there is no much larger clone; base qualities are not given.

Donors were healthy HIV-negative adults with no recently reported acute infections or vaccinations. All donors were Caucasian adults living in Nashville, Tennessee, USA. CD4+ T cells were enriched through magnetic negative selection, after which naive cells were positively selected on CD45RA and the remaining negative fraction served as the memory subset. After blood collection by leukapheresis, PBMCs were isolated using Ficoll-Histopaque density gradient centrifugation and then cryopreserved in the vapor phase of liquid nitrogen. Analytical flow cytometry was used to check the purity and quantity of each magnetically sorted T cell population. From each sorted fraction, genomic DNA was isolated and quantified by UV absorbance on a Nanodrop 2000c. The TCR sequence derives from a man between 18 and 29 years old in good health. Some clones in this sample may be carry-over from other donors' samples. The sample was naive CD4+ T cells from PBMCs. What this sample's cell subset or site label stands for: CD45RA+ positively selected.

At the DNA level, the sequence is TGTGCCAGCAACTCGGTCGGGGGTTCGGGGACCCAGTACTTC. Translated, it reads CASNSVGGSGTQYF. The rearranged chain carries TRBV7-9 and TRBJ2-5; a tentative D match to TRBD2 spans 6 bases. Measured from the cysteine to the phenylalanine, the CDR3 is 14 residues long. Only the CDR3 DNA stays, 42 bases, in frame from base 1. Sequences SEHNR (CDR1) and FQNEAQ (CDR2) are obtained from the germline V gene (reference sequence). A distance of 19 bases separates the germline ends of V and J, which lose 7 bases and 7 bases respectively.